The 23 T cell receptor beta chains below were found in one sample sequenced in a study of shared clonotypes between healthy human individuals. Method: immunoSEQ multiplex PCR; TCRdb's copy keeps in-frame clones and lacks some. The sample shows over a million clones, more than 75% of them seen only once. Material for sequencing was memory CD4+ T cells from PBMCs. Indicated subset: CD45RA-negative fraction. These receptor sequences come from a man aged 18 to 35 in good health. Some clones in this sample may be carry-over from other donors' samples.

V is TRBV5-4 and J is TRBJ2-5, with 11 positions matching TRBD2. V shed 0 bases, J shed 5 bases, and the junction held 6 bases outside the gene matches. CDR3 length: 16 residues. The germline V gene encodes CDR1 SGHNT and CDR2 YYREEE (reference sequence). CDR3 region: CASSLGTSGSGETQYF. Written as DNA, the CDR3 is TGTGCCAGCAGCTTGGGAACTAGCGGGAGTGGGGAGACCCAGTACTTC.

V is TRBV5-4 and J is TRBJ2-2, with 14 bases fitting TRBD2. CDR1 and CDR2 (germline): SGHNT, YYREEE (reference sequence). V lost 3 bases to trimming and J lost 7 bases; unmatched junction nucleotides: 8. The CDR3 runs 17 residues. The DNA for the CDR3 is TGTGCCAGCAGCTCCGGGGGACTAGCGGGAGTCGGCGGGGAGCTGTTTTTT. It yields the protein CASSSGGLAGVGGELFF.

The V gene is TRBV5-6, the J gene TRBJ2-5; TRBD1 is a possible D gene (5 bases). With 1 base removed from V and 2 bases from J, the gap between germline ends came to 18 bases. CDR3 length: 17 amino acids. Germline-derived CDR1 and CDR2 are SGHDT and YYEEEE. The CDR3 bases are TGTGCCAGCAGCTTGCCCAAGGGGCTCCCTATTCAAGAGACCCAGTACTTC. Its translation is CASSLPKGLPIQETQYF.

The chain uses TRBV6-1 and TRBJ1-3; D call uncertain. V shed 1 base and J shed 3 bases, with 16 bases lying between them. The CDR3 has 17 amino acids. Germline values: CDR1 MNHNS, CDR2 SASEGT. The CDR3 spells CASSEVASGLLGNTIYF. CDR3 nucleotide sequence: TGTGCCAGCAGTGAAGTGGCGAGTGGGCTCCTTGGAAACACCATATATTTT.

This clone was counted once. Other nucleotide sequences from this sample produce the same CDR3. The gene calls are TRBV28 and TRBJ1-4, with D uncertain. The CDR3 consists of 14 residues. Germline V gene lookup returns CDR1 MDHEN and CDR2 SYDVKM. Trimming removed 5 bases from V and 0 bases from J, with 7 bases in between. Written as DNA, the CDR3 is TGTGCCAGCAGTAGGGTTGCAACTAATGAAAAACTGTTTTTT. It codes for CASSRVATNEKLFF.

The rearrangement uses TRBV27 and TRBJ1-2, with D perhaps matching TRBD1 (5 bases). V was clipped by 5 bases and J by 2 bases, with 9 bases between them. There are 13 residues in the CDR3. Germline values: CDR1 MNHEY, CDR2 SMNVEV (reference sequence). The CDR3 bases are TGTGCCAGCAGTGGGGGTCTGAACTATGGCTACACCTTC. Its translation is CASSGGLNYGYTF.

The chain carries TRBV5-1 and TRBJ1-4; tentative D call: TRBD1 (6 bases). V lost 0 bases and J 7 bases, leaving 7 bases between the germline ends. The CDR3 is 13 amino acids. Germline V lookup: CDR1 SGHRS, CDR2 YFSETQ. The CDR3 reads CASSLEGGEKLFF. The CDR3 nucleotides read TGCGCCAGCAGCTTGGAAGGGGGTGAAAAACTGTTTTTT.

The CDR3 spells CASRGGGRTGGFNGYTF. In nucleotides, the CDR3 is TGTGCCAGCAGGGGGGGCGGAAGGACAGGGGGCTTTAATGGCTACACCTTC. The chain couples TRBV27 to TRBJ1-2, with 11 bases matching TRBD1. V gave up 6 bases and J gave up 6 bases; unmatched junction bases: 15. The CDR3 spans 17 residues. Germline lookup yields CDR1 MNHEY and CDR2 SMNVEV (reference sequence).

The V gene is TRBV4-1, the J gene TRBJ1-4; D gene ambiguous. There are 16 residues in the CDR3. Germline values: CDR1 MGHRA, CDR2 YSYEKL. V was trimmed by 4 bases and J by 7 bases, leaving 19 bases between them. The CDR3 sequence is CASSRSDGGGIEKLFF. The CDR3 DNA sequence: TGCGCCAGCAGCCGGTCGGACGGCGGCGGTATTGAAAAACTGTTTTTT.

This clone showed up many times. Different DNA sequences within this sample yield the same CDR3. This chain uses TRBV15 with TRBJ1-5; D is unresolved. Trimming removed 1 base at V and 4 bases at J, with 5 bases between. Germline CDR1 LNHNV, CDR2 YYDKDF (reference sequence). The CDR3 covers 13 residues. CDR3 nucleotides: TGTGCCACCAGCAGAGGGGAGAATCAGCCCCAGCATTTT. Residues: CATSRGENQPQHF.

The chain couples TRBV28 to TRBJ1-1; no reliable D call. This CDR3 is built from 17 residues. Germline V gene lookup returns CDR1 MDHEN and CDR2 SYDVKM. V was clipped by 6 bases and J by 5 bases, with 25 bases between them. CDR3 protein: CASSGLGHLGRGTEAFF. Here the CDR3 DNA reads TGTGCCAGCAGCGGGTTGGGTCATCTGGGGAGAGGGACTGAAGCTTTCTTT.

The chain employs TRBV18 and TRBJ2-7; tentative D call: TRBD1 (5 bases). CDR1 KGHSH and CDR2 LQKENI come from the germline V gene. The CDR3 is 12 residues long. Trimming took 9 bases from V and 3 from J, leaving 12 bases between them. CDR3 residues: CASANTGYEQYF. CDR3 coding DNA: TGTGCCAGTGCAAATACAGGCTACGAGCAGTACTTC.

The CDR3 spells CATRPERGGMNTEAFF. Written as DNA, the CDR3 is TGCGCCACCAGGCCTGAACGGGGAGGAATGAACACTGAAGCTTTCTTT. This chain links TRBV5-1 with TRBJ1-1; D ambiguous. There are 16 residues in the CDR3. The germline V gene encodes CDR1 SGHRS and CDR2 YFSETQ. Trimming cost V 9 bases and J 0 bases, with 21 bases left between them.

The chain combines TRBV29-1 with TRBJ1-1; D not resolved. Per germline, CDR1 SQVTM and CDR2 ANQGSEA. The CDR3 covers 12 residues. Trimming removed 7 bases at V and 7 bases at J, with 16 bases between. In DNA form, the CDR3 reads TGCAGCGGGCGCCGGGCAAGCGATGAAGCTTTCTTT. Translating it yields CSGRRASDEAFF.

This clone was counted only a few times. This rearrangement joins TRBV7-8 to TRBJ2-1; tentative D call: TRBD2 (5 bases). Trimming took 5 bases from V and 7 from J, leaving 18 bases between them. The germline V gene has CDR1 SGHVS and CDR2 FQNEAQ. The CDR3 extends over 15 amino acids. The CDR3 is CASSMWEYARNEQFF. Written as DNA, the CDR3 is TGTGCCAGCAGCATGTGGGAGTATGCCCGAAATGAGCAGTTCTTC.

The J gene is TRBJ1-1, the V gene TRBV27, with D uncertain. Per the germline V gene, CDR1 is MNHEY and CDR2 is SMNVEV (reference sequence). The CDR3 sequence is 14 residues long. Deletions cut 4 bases from V and 4 bases from J, with 13 bases between. The DNA for the CDR3 is TGTGCCAGCAGTTACAAGGGCGGGATCACTGAAGCTTTCTTT. This sequence encodes CASSYKGGITEAFF.

CDR3 loop: CASSIVQGSGANVLTF. The CDR3 DNA follows: TGTGCCAGTAGTATAGTTCAGGGTTCTGGGGCCAACGTCCTGACTTTC. The chain joins TRBV19 to TRBJ2-6; D perhaps matches TRBD1 (5 bases). The CDR3 has 16 residues. Trimming stripped 1 base from V and 1 base from J, with 8 bases between. From germline, CDR1 is LNHDA and CDR2 SQIVND (reference sequence).

The chain couples TRBV18 to TRBJ1-2; D perhaps matches TRBD1 (6 bases). Germline CDR1 reads KGHSH; CDR2 reads LQKENI. The V and J ends lost 1 base and 6 bases respectively, with 6 bases between them. The CDR3 extends over 12 amino acids. The CDR3 region is CASSPQGDGYTF. In DNA form, the CDR3 reads TGTGCCAGCTCACCACAGGGGGATGGCTACACCTTC.

This rearrangement joins TRBV6-6 to TRBJ1-1, with D possibly being TRBD1 (5 bases). Germline values: CDR1 MNHNY, CDR2 SVGAGI (reference sequence). The V gene lost 6 bases and the J gene lost 0 bases, with 14 bases spanning the gap. The CDR3 is made up of 15 amino acids. The DNA for the CDR3 is TGTGCCAGCAGCGTGGGACGGATAATGAACACTGAAGCTTTCTTT. Residues: CASSVGRIMNTEAFF.

This chain connects TRBV7-3 to TRBJ1-1; 9 bases map to TRBD1. Per the germline V gene, CDR1 is SGHTA and CDR2 is FQGTGA. This CDR3 spans 15 amino acids. J was trimmed by 4 bases and V by 0 bases; bases with no gene match: 3. The CDR3 DNA is TGTGCCAGCAGCTTAACGGGACAGGGAATCACTGAAGCTTTCTTT. Residues: CASSLTGQGITEAFF.

This clone was counted once. V is TRBV5-1 and J is TRBJ2-2; D gene uncertain. The CDR3 is made up of 15 amino acids. The V and J ends lost 0 bases and 4 bases respectively, with 10 bases between them. Germline V gives CDR1 SGHRS, CDR2 YFSETQ. The CDR3 loop is CASSLAETTTGELFF. CDR3 DNA: TGCGCCAGCAGCTTGGCTGAAACAACCACCGGGGAGCTGTTTTTT.

The CDR3 nucleotides read TGCGCCAGCAGCCACACCTCAGGGTCGCCTAATGAAAAACTGTTTTTT. This encodes CASSHTSGSPNEKLFF. The chain joins TRBV4-1 to TRBJ1-4; a possible D gene is TRBD1 (5 bases). Germline-derived CDR1 and CDR2 are MGHRA and YSYEKL. The CDR3 covers 16 residues. V lost 3 bases to trimming and J lost 3 bases, with 14 bases between them.

This clone was detected once. With a far larger clone one base away, a read error is the likely cause. Other nucleotide sequences from this sample produce the same CDR3. The rearrangement uses TRBV29-1 and TRBJ1-1, with D maybe TRBD1 (5 bases). V was pared by 6 bases and J by 1 base, with 12 bases between. The CDR3 extends over 13 amino acids. In germline, CDR1 is SQVTM, CDR2 ANQGSEA. The CDR3 DNA is TGCAGCGTCGGTAGACAGCCGAACACTGAAGCTTTCTTT. Amino acids: CSVGRQPNTEAFF.